The following is a T cell receptor (beta chain) sequence with its context. Its antigen is currently unknown. At one end, the junction sequence differs from germline, possibly due to a read error. A 120-subject validation cohort, separate from the approximately 670-subject first cohort, supplied the donors. The data are from a study of cytomegalovirus exposure and HLA in healthy donors. Study outcomes and limitations: The classifier reportedly diagnosed cytomegalovirus status with high sensitivity and specificity.

The table came from immunoSEQ multiplex PCR; TCRdb's copy has only in-frame clones and leaves some out. Of 100,000 to 150,000 clones listed, roughly nine tenths are singletons. The CDR3 consists of 15 residues. The germline gives CDR1 MNHEY, CDR2 SVGAGI. The source is a young woman in good health and CMV-seronegative. V gene TRBV6-5 combines with J gene TRBJ1-4, with 11 bases fitting TRBD1. Sequencing used PBMCs. The CDR3: CASSYSLGGQGGLVF. Here the CDR3 DNA reads TGTGCCAGCAGTTACTCCTTAGGGGGACAGGGGGGTTTGGTTTTT.